This is a list of T cell receptor beta chains from one sample in a study of cytomegalovirus exposure and HLA in healthy donors. Using immunoSEQ multiplex PCR, the repertoire was profiled, and TCRdb retains in-frame clones only, with some absent. The sample shows approximately 110,000 clones, over 65% of them seen only once. Sequencing was performed on PBMCs. The receptors were sampled from a man aged 40-49 years in good health and CMV-seropositive. Each CDR3 is given without its conserved first and last residue. The size of a clone is reported for some rows only, either as once, few or many, or as a class for expanded clones.

TRBV11-2 few ASSPTFGTLRSSGNTIY
TRBV19 . ASSISGQQNAPQH
TRBV2 . ASSDAGAGNEQF
TRBV19 . ASSINAPGYEQY
TRBV6-6 few ASNETGVFTEAF
TRBV6-5 . ASSAGTGGYEQY
TRBV5-4 . ASSSREGQGDTQY
TRBV7-3 . ASSLSGRAGANVLT
TRBV19 . ASHIPFYGYT
TRBV14 few ASSQDRLADLSSYNEQF
TRBV6-1 . ASSGLAGGGYNEQF
TRBV5-5 . ASSITGMGYGYT
TRBV29-1 . SVQKRVTDTQY
TRBV5-4 . ASSLGGGKSETQY
TRBV6-5 . ASSRGQGAYEQY
TRBV10-2 . ATGQGASASGRVGELF
TRBV19 . ASTPWQGAPRETQY
TRBV21-1 . ASSNPWDRGPFNEKLF
TRBV19 . AAQVGTGPNTEAF
TRBV4-2 . ASSLDRVNTEAF
TRBV4-2 once ASSQRPAGSGNTIY
TRBV4-1 . ASSQIDIISYNEQF
TRBV5-1 . ASSLGARQETQY
TRBV4-1 . ASSPRLAVTGNEQF
TRBV5-1 once ASSLAAGAHNEQF
TRBV12-1 . ASSFRRAGGDETQY
TRBV25-1 . ASSEPGQGAREAF
TRBV6-5 . ASSRYRSSYEQY
TRBV4-3 . ASSQGGGAGGLGLQTQY
TRBV15 . ATSRGGGNSPLH
TRBV7-9 . ASSFDRGSYNEQF
TRBV10-1 . ASSEYRENEQF
TRBV7-2 once ASSLEASGTYEQY
TRBV29-1 . SVTQGGYGYT
TRBV19 . ASSISTSYEQY
TRBV10-3 . ASSGEVDTQY
TRBV4-1 few ASSLRGLAGAEQF
TRBV30 . AWQQGGTEAF
TRBV19 . ASRTGGFNQPQH
TRBV6-1 few ASSEAGLSYEQY
TRBV9 . VSSRGQGFYGYT
TRBV6-4 . ASSDSIPLPQGIQY
TRBV9 . ASSAGWGQFSGNTIY
TRBV14 . ASSQGLGGHNNEQF
TRBV5-6 few ASSLWAEWSNYGYT
TRBV29-1 . SVDHRVVGTQY
TRBV30 . AWSDLLGDRDSSTGELF
TRBV21-1 . ASSKTPGEGTVNTEAF
TRBV6-1 . ASREGLGQNNSPLH
TRBV7-3 . ASSLIGTSSYEQY
TRBV7-9 . ASSLQGAGANVLT
TRBV5-4 . ASSSGTVNTGELF
TRBV7-2 . ASSLQPGGETQY
TRBV7-9 . ASSRGMGQGAF